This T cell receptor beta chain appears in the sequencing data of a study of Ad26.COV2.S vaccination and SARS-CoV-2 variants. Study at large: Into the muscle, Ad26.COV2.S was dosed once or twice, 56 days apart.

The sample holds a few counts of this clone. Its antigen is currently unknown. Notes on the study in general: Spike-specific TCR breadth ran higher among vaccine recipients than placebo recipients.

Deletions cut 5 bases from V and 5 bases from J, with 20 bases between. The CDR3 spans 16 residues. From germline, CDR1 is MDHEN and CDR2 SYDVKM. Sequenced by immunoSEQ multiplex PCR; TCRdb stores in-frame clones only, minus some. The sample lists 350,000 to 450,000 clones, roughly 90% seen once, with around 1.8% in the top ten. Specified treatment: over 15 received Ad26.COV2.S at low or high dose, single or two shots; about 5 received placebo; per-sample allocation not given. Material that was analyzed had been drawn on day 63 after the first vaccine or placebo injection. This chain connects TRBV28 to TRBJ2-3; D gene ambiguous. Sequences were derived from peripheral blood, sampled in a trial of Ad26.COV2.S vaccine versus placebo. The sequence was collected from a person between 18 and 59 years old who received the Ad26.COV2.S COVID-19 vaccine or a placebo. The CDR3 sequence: CASSPFTGSSVDTQYF. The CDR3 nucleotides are TGTGCCAGCAGTCCATTTACTGGGTCATCGGTAGATACGCAGTATTTT.